Sequencing of this T cell receptor beta chain was carried out in a study of blood T cell repertoires in COVID-19. Whole-study context: The origin of the acute and convalescent COVID-19 samples was the United States, Italy and Spain. Sources were T cells, B-cell-depleted T cells, or PBMCs; the material itself was cDNA or gDNA.

The method was immunoSEQ multiplex PCR; TCRdb's version includes in-frame clones alone and lacks a portion of them. The sample comprises around 270,000 clones, around nine tenths of which are singletons, and over 7.5% rests with the top ten. The sequenced material came from peripheral blood. This sequence was found in a middle-aged man who had recovered from COVID-19.

The CDR3: CASSEYGGYGYTF. The DNA for the CDR3 is TGTGCCAGCAGTGAATATGGAGGCTATGGCTACACCTTC. The gene calls are TRBV25-1 and TRBJ1-2; D remains unclear. This CDR3 comprises 13 residues. Germline values: CDR1 MGHDK, CDR2 SYGVNS. Deletions cut 0 bases from V and 4 bases from J, with 6 bases between.